These T cell receptor beta chains were read from a single sample in a study of regulatory T cells in long-lasting Graves disease. Via MiXCR, TCRdb re-called the multiplex PCR reads, giving one row per CDR3 protein. In the table there are fewer than 500,000 distinct CDR3 sequences, around 16% of which are singletons. These data also formed part of another study, on T cells in Graves' hyperthyroidism and ophthalmopathy.

Sequenced here: peripheral blood mononuclear cells (PBMCs), sampled at new diagnosis, from a patient treated with antithyroid drugs. The receptors were sampled from a man aged 35-49 years with Graves disease. Each CDR3 is given with its conserved first and last residue. The D gene is left open where the match is weak.

d_call | v_call | cdr3_aa
. | TRBV6-1 | CASTEGGANEKLFF
. | TRBV28 | CASTPGGAGANVLTF
TRBD1 | TRBV29-1 | CSVESGGSYEQYF
. | TRBV5-1 | CASSSQLTDTQYF
TRBD1 | TRBV30 | CAWEGQGRGYTF
TRBD2 | TRBV5-4 | CASRKSGLAGANEQYF
TRBD1 | TRBV19 | CASSSRQGITGELFF
. | TRBV6-5 | CASSYDRSTDTQYF
. | TRBV28 | CATSSSNQPQHF
. | TRBV24-1 | CATSSGTGELFF
TRBD1 | TRBV29-1 | CSVEVWDRGGGYTF
. | TRBV9 | CASSAQGGYGYTF
. | TRBV7-9 | CASSQFLSSGANVLTF
TRBD1 | TRBV30 | CAWSRIGQGWAGELFF
TRBD2 | TRBV19 | CASSTVAGGYNEQFF
. | TRBV5-5 | CASSLAGATYEQYF
TRBD2 | TRBV7-9 | CASSPGTSWMGNQETQYF
. | TRBV20-1 | CSASGQRDNYGQYF